This TCR beta chain was identified during a study of blood T cell repertoires in COVID-19. The overall study: In each case, the material was cDNA or gDNA derived from T cells, B-cell-depleted T cells, or PBMCs.

Germline-derived CDR1 and CDR2 are SNHLY and FYNNEI. This CDR3 has 15 residues. V trimming: 5 bases; J trimming: 6 bases; junction bases outside the gene matches: 8. Measured with immunoSEQ multiplex PCR; TCRdb has only the in-frame clones, and not every one. The sample has about 240,000 clones; about 82% are singletons. Sample: peripheral blood. The clonotype was recovered from a man at least 80 years old with acute or convalescent COVID-19. This chain joins TRBV2 and TRBJ1-5; 9 bases agree with TRBD1. CDR3 nucleotides: TGTGCCAGCAGTCCACCCGGGACAGGGAGTCAGCCCCAGCATTTT. Translated, it gives CASSPPGTGSQPQHF.